The following is a T cell receptor beta chain sequence with its context. Every single patient, without exception, relapsed after autologous stem cell transplantation, and brentuximab vedotin exposure varied. This record belongs to a study of PD-1 blockade in classical Hodgkin lymphoma. The data were produced by immunoSEQ multiplex PCR, yet TCRdb's version contains in-frame clones alone and is incomplete. The profile shows some 6,900 clones, around 78% of them singletons. The V gene's germline CDR1 is LGHNA and CDR2 YSLEER. Trimming shortened V by 4 bases and J by 3 bases, and 11 bases separated the two germline ends. There are 14 residues in the CDR3.

The chain carries TRBV4-3 and TRBJ2-3, with D perhaps being TRBD1 or TRBD2 (5 bases each). Source: peripheral blood mononuclear cells (PBMCs), taken before the second cycle of nivolumab. This TCR was sampled from a human donor with classical Hodgkin lymphoma. As DNA, the CDR3 is TGCGCCAGCAGCCCGACGGGGCCGACAGATACGCAGTATTTT. Its translation: CASSPTGPTDTQYF.